The 30 T cell receptor beta chains given below trace back to one sample, sequenced in a study of blood T cell repertoires in COVID-19. TCRdb's table, derived via immunoSEQ multiplex PCR, lists solely in-frame clones and lacks some. The sample consists of roughly 430,000 clones, roughly 88% of them appearing once. The specimen sequenced was PBMCs or T cells enriched from blood (not recorded which). These receptors all stem from a woman in her thirties or forties with acute COVID-19.

Only one count was recorded for this clone. V usage is TRBV6-5 and J usage is TRBJ2-3; 10 nucleotides line up with TRBD1. V shed 5 bases and J 4 bases; nucleotides not matched to a gene: 6. Per the germline V gene, CDR1 is MNHEY and CDR2 is SVGAGI. CDR3 length equals 15 residues. CDR3 in DNA: TGTGCCAGCAGTATCGGGACAGGGGTCGCAGATACGCAGTATTTT. This encodes CASSIGTGVADTQYF.

This rearrangement joins TRBV28 to TRBJ1-1; D possibly corresponds to TRBD1 (5 bases). CDR1 is MDHEN, CDR2 SYDVKM, per germline. Trimming took off 5 bases at V and 4 bases at J, with 11 bases between the two ends. The CDR3 covers 13 residues. CDR3: CASSPPQGTEAFF. The CDR3 DNA reads TGTGCCAGCAGTCCACCGCAGGGCACTGAAGCTTTCTTT.

The V gene is TRBV15, the J gene TRBJ1-6; the D gene is possibly TRBD1 (6 bases). This CDR3 is 17 amino acids long. Trimming removed 4 bases from V and 0 bases from J, with 13 bases in between. Germline loops: CDR1 LNHNV, CDR2 YYDKDF (reference sequence). This chain's CDR3 is CATSTGHLSSYNSPLHF. The CDR3, as DNA: TGTGCCACCAGCACGGGACACCTGAGCTCCTATAATTCACCCCTCCACTTT.

The V gene is TRBV11-2, the J gene TRBJ1-1, with D possibly being TRBD1 (5 bases). This CDR3 region has 15 residues. CDR1 is SGHAT and CDR2 is FQNNGV in the germline V gene. V was clipped by 3 bases and J by 1 base, with 12 bases between them. CDR3 coding DNA: TGTGCCAGCAGCTTCAGACAGTTCAAGAACACTGAAGCTTTCTTT. It yields the protein CASSFRQFKNTEAFF.

J is TRBJ1-2 and V is TRBV19, with D perhaps TRBD1 (5 bases). V lost 5 bases and J lost 6, with 16 bases in between. Germline CDR1 LNHDA, CDR2 SQIVND (reference sequence). The CDR3 loop spans 14 amino acids. CDR3 in amino acids: CASSAETVLDGYTF. Written as DNA, the CDR3 is TGTGCCAGTAGTGCAGAGACAGTGCTCGATGGCTACACCTTC.

V and J are TRBV7-2 and TRBJ2-7; D gene uncertain. This CDR3 contains 14 residues. The germline CDR1 and CDR2 sequences are SGHTA and FQGNSA. Trimming took 7 bases from V and 4 from J, leaving 17 bases between them. DNA of the CDR3: TGTGCCAGCAACCCCGCGGCCGGTCCTTACGAGCAGTACTTC. This encodes CASNPAAGPYEQYF.

The chain is built from TRBV24-1 and TRBJ2-2; no clear D gene. CDR1 is KGHDR and CDR2 is SFDVKD in the germline V gene. V dropped 4 bases and J dropped 6 bases, with 8 bases sitting between them. The CDR3 contains 13 residues. Here the CDR3 DNA reads TGTGCCACCAGTGACCCCCCATCCGGGGAGCTGTTTTTT. This codes for CATSDPPSGELFF.

The V gene is TRBV19, the J gene TRBJ2-3; D is perhaps TRBD1 (5 bases). CDR1 LNHDA and CDR2 SQIVND come from the germline V gene (reference sequence). The CDR3 consists of 16 residues. V lost 5 bases and J lost 2, with 17 bases in between. The CDR3 sequence is CASSVHRKGSTDTQYF. Here the CDR3 DNA reads TGTGCCAGTAGTGTCCATCGTAAGGGGTCCACAGATACGCAGTATTTT. The entire variable domain, with the rest obtained from reference TRBV19 and TRBJ2-3, is as follows: DGGITQSPKYLFRKEGQNVTLSCEQNLNHDAMYWYRQDPGQGLRLIYYSQIVNDFQKGDIAEGYSVSREKKESFPLTVTSAQKNPTAFYLCASSVHRKGSTDTQYFGPGTRLTVL.

J is TRBJ2-7 and V is TRBV7-9; 8 positions match TRBD2. The CDR3 is 15 amino acids. The V and J ends lost 0 bases and 5 bases, in that order; junction bases with no gene match: 6. Germline V lookup: CDR1 SEHNR, CDR2 FQNEAQ (reference sequence). In DNA form, the CDR3 reads TGTGCCAGCAGCTTAGCATCGGGGGGGCGACACGAGCAGTACTTC. Its translation is CASSLASGGRHEQYF.

The chain employs TRBV11-2 and TRBJ2-5, with D perhaps matching TRBD2 (7 bases). The ends were cut back, 5 bases at V and 2 bases at J, with 18 bases in the middle. CDR3 size: 16 residues. Looked up from germline, CDR1 is SGHAT and CDR2 is FQNNGV. The CDR3 DNA reads as TGTGCCAGCAGCCTCCCTCGGGGGGCCTTACAAGAGACCCAGTACTTC. Its protein product is CASSLPRGALQETQYF.

This chain joins TRBV7-8 and TRBJ1-5, with D perhaps matching TRBD1 (5 bases). Looked up from germline, CDR1 is SGHVS and CDR2 is FQNEAQ. Trimming stripped 2 bases from V and 2 bases from J, with 10 bases between. The CDR3 is made up of 15 amino acids. The DNA for the CDR3 is TGTGCCAGCAGCTTAACGGACACCGGCAATCAGCCCCAGCATTTT. Translated, it gives CASSLTDTGNQPQHF.

This rearrangement joins TRBV2 to TRBJ2-7; 8 bases fit TRBD1. V lost 8 bases, J lost 11 bases, and 5 bases stayed unmatched. The germline V gene encodes CDR1 SNHLY and CDR2 FYNNEI. The CDR3 is made up of 10 amino acids. The CDR3 nucleotides are TGTGCCAGCGGACTGGACAGGGAGTACTTC. Amino acids: CASGLDREYF.

The rearrangement links TRBV5-1 to TRBJ2-1; 8 nucleotides agree with TRBD2. From germline, CDR1 is SGHRS and CDR2 YFSETQ. Trimming took 4 bases from V and 6 from J; bases not matched to a gene: 12. The CDR3 length is 16 residues. CDR3 sequence (DNA): TGCGCCAGCAGCCCGGTAGTAGCGGGGCCATCCAATGAGCAGTTCTTC. Protein sequence: CASSPVVAGPSNEQFF.

The chain combines TRBV6-6 with TRBJ2-2; 7 nucleotides align to TRBD2. In germline, CDR1 is MNHNY, CDR2 SVGAGI (reference sequence). J gave up 1 base and V 0 bases, and 2 bases lay outside the gene matches. CDR3 length: 16 amino acids. CDR3 sequence: CASSYSSSGNTGELFF. In DNA form, the CDR3 reads TGTGCCAGCAGTTACTCGTCTAGCGGGAACACCGGGGAGCTGTTTTTT.

The chain uses TRBV18 and TRBJ2-7; 9 nucleotides agree with TRBD2. J gave up 3 bases and V 4 bases, and 4 bases lay outside the gene matches. The CDR3 spans 14 residues. The germline CDR1 and CDR2 sequences are KGHSH and LQKENI. The chain's CDR3 is CASSRSGGNYEQYF. DNA of the CDR3: TGTGCCAGCTCACGCAGCGGGGGGAACTACGAGCAGTACTTC.

The chain joins TRBV12-3 or TRBV12-4 to TRBJ2-3; perhaps TRBD1 as D (5 bases). CDR3 size: 13 residues. V lost 4 bases, J lost 4 bases, and 9 bases lay in between. The CDR3 sequence: CASSSLRADTQYF. As DNA, the CDR3 is TGTGCCAGCAGTTCGCTCAGGGCAGATACGCAGTATTTT.

This clone appeared once. The chain joins TRBV5-1 to TRBJ2-7; TRBD2 might be the D (5 bases). V was pared by 4 bases and J by 4 bases, with 9 bases between. This CDR3 is built from 12 residues. Germline V gives CDR1 SGHRS, CDR2 YFSETQ. CDR3 DNA: TGCGCCAGCAGCGGAAGGGAGTACGAGCAGTACTTC. This codes for CASSGREYEQYF.

This rearrangement joins TRBV5-5 to TRBJ1-5, with D maybe TRBD1 (6 bases). Germline assignment: CDR1 SGHKS and CDR2 YYEKEE (reference sequence). The CDR3 extends over 15 amino acids. V lost 4 bases to trimming and J lost 3 bases, with 14 bases between them. The chain's CDR3 is CASSTQTGPNQPQHF. The CDR3 DNA is TGTGCCAGCAGCACCCAGACAGGCCCCAATCAGCCCCAGCATTTT.

This clone came up a few times. The chain combines TRBV30 with TRBJ1-6; 7 bases align to TRBD1. The germline CDR1 and CDR2 sequences are GTSNPN and SVGIG (reference sequence). The CDR3 has 14 amino acids. V gave up 4 bases and J gave up 7 bases; unmatched junction bases: 7. CDR3 DNA: TGTGCCTGGAACTTCGGGACAGCCAATTCACCCCTCCACTTT. Translated, it gives CAWNFGTANSPLHF.

The CDR3 region is CASSSYEGTQYF. DNA for the CDR3: TGTGCCAGCAGCTCGTATGAGGGGACCCAGTACTTC. This chain joins TRBV11-3 and TRBJ2-5; perhaps TRBD2 as D (5 bases). This CDR3 spans 12 amino acids. CDR1 and CDR2 from the germline V gene are SGHNT and YENEEA. V was cut by 4 bases and J by 7 bases, with 10 bases left in between.

This chain uses TRBV10-3 with TRBJ2-3; the D gene is possibly TRBD2 (5 bases). V was cut by 6 bases and J by 2 bases, with 12 bases left in between. CDR1 is ENHRY, CDR2 SYGVKD, per germline. The length of the CDR3 is 14 residues. CDR3 coding DNA: TGTGCCATCAGCCCGGACTTGTTCACAGATACGCAGTATTTT. Translation gives CAISPDLFTDTQYF.

V gene TRBV7-9 combines with J gene TRBJ1-2, with TRBD1 as a possible D gene (6 bases). The V gene's germline CDR1 is SEHNR and CDR2 FQNEAQ (reference sequence). V shed 4 bases and J shed 0 bases, with 12 bases lying between them. CDR3 length equals 15 residues. The CDR3 DNA follows: TGTGCCAGCAGCTCGTGGACAGTAGCTAACTATGGCTACACCTTC. Translating it yields CASSSWTVANYGYTF. The full variable domain, completed using reference TRBV7-9 and TRBJ1-2, is DTGVSQNPRHKITKRGQNVTFRCDPISEHNRLYWYRQTLGQGPEFLTYFQNEAQLEKSRLLSDRFSAERPKGSFSTLEIQRTEQGDSAMYLCASSSWTVANYGYTFGSGTRLTVV.

The chain employs TRBV24-1 and TRBJ1-6, with a weak D call TRBD1 (6 bases). Germline CDR1 is KGHDR and CDR2 is SFDVKD. This CDR3 is built from 19 residues. Trimming left V 0 bases short and J 0 bases short, with 14 bases between. The CDR3, as DNA: TGTGCCACCAGTGATTTGTGCAGGGGTTATAACTCCTATAATTCACCCCTCCACTTT. Amino acids: CATSDLCRGYNSYNSPLHF.

Only one count was recorded for this clone. The CDR3 bases are TGTGCCTGTACAGACCCCACAGATACGCAGTATTTT. It encodes CACTDPTDTQYF. J is TRBJ2-3 and V is TRBV30; D ambiguous. Trimming took off 6 bases at V and 2 bases at J, with 9 bases between the two ends. This CDR3 spans 12 amino acids. Germline loops: CDR1 GTSNPN, CDR2 SVGIG (reference sequence).

This chain joins TRBV20-1 and TRBJ2-1; 12 bases are shared with TRBD1. The CDR3 totals 14 residues. V lost 3 bases, J lost 10 bases, and 7 bases stayed unmatched. Germline CDR1 is DFQATT and CDR2 is SNEGSKA (reference sequence). CDR3 bases: TGCAGTGCTAGTCCTGGGACAGGGGGCAGGGAGCAGTTCTTC. Encoded protein: CSASPGTGGREQFF.

The V gene is TRBV7-8, the J gene TRBJ2-5; 10 bases agree with TRBD2. V was pared by 0 bases and J by 5 bases, with 0 bases of the junction left unmatched. This CDR3 comprises 14 residues. The V gene's germline CDR1 is SGHVS and CDR2 FQNEAQ. The CDR3 loop is CASSLASGRETQYF. DNA for the CDR3: TGTGCCAGCAGCTTAGCTAGCGGGAGGGAGACCCAGTACTTC. Supplemented by reference TRBV7-8 and TRBJ2-5, the full variable domain reads GAGVSQSPRYKVAKRGQDVALRCDPISGHVSLFWYQQALGQGPEFLTYFQNEAQLDKSGLPSDRFFAERPEGSVSTLKIQRTQQEDSAVYLCASSLASGRETQYFGPGTRLLVL.

V usage is TRBV4-1 and J usage is TRBJ1-5, with a tentative D call TRBD1 (6 bases). V lost 2 bases and J lost 5, with 10 bases in between. Germline values: CDR1 MGHRA, CDR2 YSYEKL. The CDR3 sequence is 14 residues long. This CDR3 reads CASSQRGGDQPQHF. The CDR3 bases are TGCGCCAGCAGCCAAAGGGGGGGGGATCAGCCCCAGCATTTT.

The sample holds one count of this clone. The gene calls are TRBV10-3 and TRBJ1-2; the D gene is possibly TRBD1 (6 bases). This CDR3 contains 14 residues. Between the trimmed V and J ends, which lost 1 base and 6 bases, there was a span of 12 bases. CDR1 is ENHRY and CDR2 is SYGVKD in the germline V gene. The CDR3 DNA sequence: TGTGCCATCAGTGAGTACGGGGGGCACGATGGCTACACCTTC. This codes for CAISEYGGHDGYTF.

The sample holds one count of this clone. The rearrangement joins TRBV5-1 to TRBJ2-3, with no clear D. The CDR3 covers 14 residues. The V gene's germline CDR1 is SGHRS and CDR2 YFSETQ. V gave up 0 bases and J gave up 2 bases, with 7 bases separating them. In DNA form, the CDR3 reads TGCGCCAGCAGCTTGGACAGCCCCACAGATACGCAGTATTTT. Its protein product is CASSLDSPTDTQYF.

The V and J genes are TRBV9 and TRBJ1-2; TRBD1 matches 7 bases. The CDR3 is made up of 14 amino acids. CDR1 and CDR2 (germline): SGDLS, YYNGEE. The junction had 2 bases not matched to a gene; V was cut back by 3 bases and J by 0 bases. Written as DNA, the CDR3 is TGTGCCAGCAGCGCGGGGACAGCTAACTATGGCTACACCTTC. The encoded protein is CASSAGTANYGYTF.